This T cell receptor beta chain comes out of a study of blood T cell repertoires in COVID-19. Study-level information: COVID-19 samples, acute and convalescent, were from the United States, Italy and Spain. Sample material is recorded as cDNA or gDNA derived from T cells, B-cell-depleted T cells, or PBMCs.

As originally analysed: Amplifying reference gene primers gave estimates of nucleated cell counts. The repertoire was sequenced with immunoSEQ multiplex PCR; TCRdb's copy has only in-frame clones and lacks some. That table gives V, J and clone size, and the DNA gave D and trimming. This sample has about 140,000 clones, with 60% to 85% found just once. The origin of this receptor is a man in his forties or fifties with active or convalescent COVID-19. Material for sequencing was peripheral blood.

As DNA, the CDR3 is TGCGCCAGCAGCTTCGAACAGTTCACAGATACGCAGTATTTT. This codes for CASSFEQFTDTQYF. V gene TRBV5-1 combines with J gene TRBJ2-3; D is ambiguous. The ends were cut back, 2 bases at V and 2 bases at J, with 9 bases in the middle. Germline CDR1 reads SGHRS; CDR2 reads YFSETQ. The CDR3 length is 14 residues.